Following are 27 T cell receptor beta chains from one sample sequenced in a study of radiotherapy plus CTLA-4 blockade in lung cancer. Assay: immunoSEQ multiplex PCR; the TCRdb copy retains only in-frame clones and omits some. The profile shows 55,000 to 80,000 clones, around 80% of them singletons. The material was peripheral blood, obtained from a patient treated with radiotherapy plus ipilimumab. These receptors all stem from a human donor with non-small cell lung cancer who had a complete response to radiotherapy plus ipilimumab.

CDR3 nucleotides: TGTGCCTGGAGTGTAATCCGTAACTCGGGGGGCTACACCTTC. It encodes CAWSVIRNSGGYTF. The genes are TRBV30 and TRBJ1-2; D ambiguous. V lost 0 bases and J lost 8, with 16 bases in between. Germline CDR1 GTSNPN, CDR2 SVGIG (reference sequence). The CDR3 has 14 amino acids.

V is TRBV4-1 and J is TRBJ2-5, with a possible D match to TRBD1 (6 bases). The CDR3 extends over 15 amino acids. V shed 2 bases and J shed 4 bases, with 14 bases lying between them. CDR1 and CDR2 (germline): MGHRA, YSYEKL. The CDR3 nucleotides are TGCGCCAGCAGCCAAAGCAGGGGAAGTGGAGAGACCCAGTACTTC. It yields the protein CASSQSRGSGETQYF.

This clone has only one observation. The chain combines TRBV19 with TRBJ1-5, with unresolved D. The germline CDR1 and CDR2 sequences are LNHDA and SQIVND (reference sequence). This CDR3 is 15 amino acids long. Trimming stripped 3 bases from V and 0 bases from J, with 9 bases between. CDR3 protein: CASSIEGYSNQPQHF. CDR3 sequence (DNA): TGTGCCAGTAGTATTGAGGGATATAGCAATCAGCCCCAGCATTTT.

The chain couples TRBV27 to TRBJ1-4; no reliable D call. Trimming removed 4 bases from V and 0 bases from J, with 3 bases in between. The V gene's germline CDR1 is MNHEY and CDR2 SMNVEV (reference sequence). The CDR3 runs to 13 residues. The CDR3 nucleotides read TGTGCCAGCAGTTATGCAACTAATGAAAAACTGTTTTTT. Protein: CASSYATNEKLFF.

The chain employs TRBV7-8 and TRBJ1-2, with D perhaps TRBD1 (6 bases). The germline CDR1 and CDR2 sequences are SGHVS and FQNEAQ. The CDR3 sequence is 14 residues long. The V and J ends lost 5 bases and 5 bases respectively, with 15 bases between them. The CDR3 DNA reads TGTGCCAGCAGCCCTCGGGGGGGGCGGTATGGCTACACCTTC. It translates to CASSPRGGRYGYTF.

The J gene is TRBJ2-3, the V gene TRBV30, with D perhaps matching TRBD1 (6 bases). V lost 0 bases and J lost 7, with 14 bases in between. Germline V gene lookup returns CDR1 GTSNPN and CDR2 SVGIG (reference sequence). The CDR3 is made up of 14 amino acids. As DNA, the CDR3 is TGTGCCTGGAGTGTACTGAACAGGGTAAATACGCAGTATTTT. The encoded protein is CAWSVLNRVNTQYF.

V and J are TRBV7-2 and TRBJ2-2; TRBD2 matches 13 bases. Germline assignment: CDR1 SGHTA and CDR2 FQGNSA. The length of the CDR3 is 15 residues. Unmatched junction bases numbered 2, after V lost 5 bases and J lost 5 bases. The CDR3 DNA is TGTGCCAGCAGCCTGGGACTAGCGGGAACCGGGGAGCTGTTTTTT. Protein product: CASSLGLAGTGELFF.

A few counts support this clone. The rearrangement joins TRBV19 to TRBJ1-2; no definite D call. Per the germline V gene, CDR1 is LNHDA and CDR2 is SQIVND (reference sequence). V lost 3 bases to trimming and J lost 4 bases, with 9 bases between them. The CDR3 has 13 amino acids. Here the CDR3 reads CASSIGGLYGYTF. In DNA, the CDR3 is TGTGCCAGTAGTATTGGAGGGCTCTATGGCTACACCTTC.

The genes are TRBV30 and TRBJ1-3; no clear D gene. Deletions cut 5 bases from V and 4 bases from J, with 9 bases between. CDR1 GTSNPN and CDR2 SVGIG come from the germline V gene (reference sequence). The CDR3 loop spans 12 amino acids. CDR3 in amino acids: CAWGLRGNTIYF. The CDR3 DNA reads as TGTGCCTGGGGACTTCGGGGAAACACCATATATTTT.

Points on this clone: The same CDR3 arises from other DNA sequences in this sample as well. The rearrangement joins TRBV18 to TRBJ1-1; D might be TRBD1 (5 bases). Trimming cost V 0 bases and J 2 bases, with 10 bases left between them. CDR1 and CDR2 from the germline V gene are KGHSH and LQKENI. This CDR3 comprises 15 residues. DNA of the CDR3: TGTGCCAGCTCACCACCCCCCGACAGAAACACTGAAGCTTTCTTT. The encoded protein is CASSPPPDRNTEAFF.

The chain uses TRBV14 and TRBJ1-1; unclear D gene. Between the trimmed V and J ends, which lost 1 base and 2 bases, there was a span of 20 bases. CDR3 length equals 18 residues. Per the germline V gene, CDR1 is SGHDN and CDR2 is FVKESK. The CDR3: CASSQGGWRNIRNTEAFF. The CDR3, as DNA: TGTGCCAGCAGCCAAGGAGGTTGGAGAAACATTAGAAACACTGAAGCTTTCTTT.

This chain connects TRBV7-8 to TRBJ1-5; 8 bases align to TRBD1. The CDR3 spans 16 residues. Germline V gene data show CDR1 as SGHVS and CDR2 as FQNEAQ. V shed 6 bases and J 1 base; nucleotides not matched to a gene: 8. The CDR3 nucleotides read TGTGCCAGCAGTCCGGACAGGGTGGGAAGCAATCAGCCCCAGCATTTT. It codes for CASSPDRVGSNQPQHF.

This clone was observed a single time. This chain links TRBV5-1 with TRBJ1-1, with D hard to call. Trimming removed 1 base at V and 0 bases at J, with 7 bases between. Germline CDR1 is SGHRS and CDR2 is YFSETQ. CDR3 size: 14 residues. This chain's CDR3 is CASSLTVLNTEAFF. CDR3 sequence (DNA): TGCGCCAGCAGCTTGACAGTGTTGAACACTGAAGCTTTCTTT.

This clone was seen only a few times. CDR3 sequence reads: CASSVGTAQETQYF. The CDR3 coding sequence is TGTGCCAGCTCAGTTGGTACCGCCCAAGAGACCCAGTACTTC. The rearrangement joins TRBV18 to TRBJ2-5, with D uncertain. This CDR3 contains 14 residues. CDR1 and CDR2 from the germline V gene are KGHSH and LQKENI. With 5 bases removed from V and 1 base from J, the gap between germline ends came to 11 bases.

The chain recombines TRBV11-2 with TRBJ2-6; a possible D gene is TRBD1 (5 bases). The CDR3 is made up of 19 amino acids. The germline V gene encodes CDR1 SGHAT and CDR2 FQNNGV. Trimming cost V 4 bases and J 0 bases, with 19 bases left between them. Here the CDR3 DNA reads TGTGCCAGCAGCTCAGCCCGGACAAATCGATACTCTGGGGCCAACGTCCTGACTTTC. The encoded protein is CASSSARTNRYSGANVLTF.

This clone was found once. V and J are TRBV5-4 and TRBJ2-3, with 8 bases matching TRBD2. V gave up 4 bases and J gave up 11 bases; unmatched junction bases: 9. This CDR3 is built from 13 residues. Germline V gene data show CDR1 as SGHNT and CDR2 as YYREEE (reference sequence). This CDR3 is CASSPRGGYGQYF. In DNA form, the CDR3 reads TGTGCCAGCAGCCCCCGGGGGGGGTACGGGCAGTATTTT.

J is TRBJ1-1 and V is TRBV4-1; D is possibly TRBD1 (5 bases). Germline V gene sequence: CDR1 MGHRA, CDR2 YSYEKL. The CDR3 has 18 residues. The V end was cut by 0 bases, the J end by 0 bases, with 17 bases between. The DNA of the CDR3 is TGCGCCAGCAGCCAAGAAGGGGACCAACTGTTCATGAACACTGAAGCTTTCTTT. Translated: CASSQEGDQLFMNTEAFF.

The chain has TRBV5-1 and TRBJ2-3; D gene unclear. Germline-derived CDR1 and CDR2 are SGHRS and YFSETQ. V was clipped by 0 bases and J by 5 bases, with 10 bases between them. The CDR3 is made up of 14 amino acids. CDR3 in DNA: TGCGCCAGCAGCTTGGAAAGGGCGGAAGATACGCAGTATTTT. Translating it yields CASSLERAEDTQYF.

The V and J genes are TRBV11-3 and TRBJ1-2; D is uncertain. The CDR3 length is 16 residues. The V gene lost 3 bases and the J gene lost 5 bases, with 19 bases spanning the gap. Germline lookup yields CDR1 SGHNT and CDR2 YENEEA. The CDR3 region has the DNA TGTGCCAGCAGCTTTTTTTCTCGGGGAAGTTCTTATGGCTACACCTTC. It is translated as CASSFFSRGSSYGYTF.

This sequence joins TRBV5-6 and TRBJ2-2; D is perhaps TRBD2 (5 bases). The CDR3 extends over 13 amino acids. CDR1 is SGHDT, CDR2 YYEEEE, per germline. Trimming removed 4 bases at V and 7 bases at J, with 11 bases between. CDR3 region: CASSHGRGGELFF. The CDR3 DNA follows: TGTGCCAGCAGCCACGGACGGGGCGGGGAGCTGTTTTTT. Together with reference TRBV5-6 and TRBJ2-2, the CDR3 gives the full variable domain: DAGVTQSPTHLIKTRGQQVTLRCSPKSGHDTVSWYQQALGQGPQFIFQYYEEEERQRGNFPDRFSGHQFPNYSSELNVNALLLGDSALYLCASSHGRGGELFFGEGSRLTVL.

The chain recombines TRBV5-4 with TRBJ2-5; D not resolved. V was pared by 3 bases and J by 5 bases, with 5 bases between. This CDR3 region has 11 residues. Germline CDR1 SGHNT, CDR2 YYREEE (reference sequence). CDR3 bases: TGTGCCAGCAGCTCGTCGGAGACCCAGTACTTC. Protein: CASSSSETQYF. The full variable domain, completed using reference TRBV5-4 and TRBJ2-5, is ETGVTQSPTHLIKTRGQQVTLRCSSQSGHNTVSWYQQALGQGPQFIFQYYREEENGRGNFPPRFSGLQFPNYSSELNVNALELDDSALYLCASSSSETQYFGPGTRLLVL.

V and J are TRBV7-9 and TRBJ1-2; 7 bases match TRBD1. The CDR3 runs 15 residues. With 5 bases clipped from V and 1 base from J, the junction kept 7 bases outside the gene matches. The germline V gene encodes CDR1 SEHNR and CDR2 FQNEAQ (reference sequence). The CDR3, as DNA: TGTGCCAGCAGCCCCCGGGACAGAATTAACTATGGCTACACCTTC. It translates to CASSPRDRINYGYTF.

The J gene is TRBJ1-2, the V gene TRBV9; possible D gene TRBD1, 5 bases. The CDR3 covers 14 residues. V was shortened by 0 bases and J by 5 bases, with 11 bases between the two germline ends. The germline CDR1 and CDR2 sequences are SGDLS and YYNGEE. As DNA, the CDR3 is TGTGCCAGCAGCGTAGAAGGGGATGAGTATGGCTACACCTTC. This translates into CASSVEGDEYGYTF. The full variable domain, with the rest looked up from reference TRBV9 and TRBJ1-2, is DSGVTQTPKHLITATGQRVTLRCSPRSGDLSVYWYQQSLDQGLQFLIQYYNGEERAKGNILERFSAQQFPDLHSELNLSSLELGDSALYFCASSVEGDEYGYTFGSGTRLTVV.

J is TRBJ2-6 and V is TRBV5-1; D call uncertain. Trimming took 0 bases from V and 0 from J, leaving 4 bases between them. The CDR3 has 15 amino acids. Germline assignment: CDR1 SGHRS and CDR2 YFSETQ. This CDR3 is CASSLGGSGANVLTF. The CDR3 DNA is TGCGCCAGCAGCTTGGGTGGCTCTGGGGCCAACGTCCTGACTTTC.

The rearrangement uses TRBV7-6 and TRBJ1-5; D is unresolved. Trimming removed 5 bases at V and 3 bases at J, with 8 bases between. The germline V gene encodes CDR1 SGHVS and CDR2 FNYEAQ. CDR3 size: 13 residues. The CDR3 DNA reads as TGTGCCAGCAGCATGGCGGACAATCAGCCCCAGCATTTT. It translates to CASSMADNQPQHF.

This chain connects TRBV7-2 to TRBJ2-3; D possibly corresponds to TRBD2 (6 bases). Per germline, CDR1 SGHTA and CDR2 FQGNSA. CDR3 length: 14 residues. V shed 3 bases and J shed 2 bases, with 9 bases lying between them. The CDR3, as DNA: TGTGCCAGCAGCTTCGGCGGGGCCACAGATACGCAGTATTTT. Its protein product is CASSFGGATDTQYF.

This sequence joins TRBV5-6 and TRBJ2-7; possibly TRBD1 for D (6 bases). The CDR3 covers 16 residues. Trimming took off 5 bases at V and 2 bases at J, with 20 bases between the two ends. CDR1 is SGHDT, CDR2 YYEEEE, per germline. CDR3 nucleotides: TGTGCCAGCAGGCTGTGGGCAGGGGCGTATCCCTACGAGCAGTACTTC. Amino acid sequence: CASRLWAGAYPYEQYF.